This T cell receptor beta chain emerged from a study of T cells in Graves' hyperthyroidism and ophthalmopathy. The germline V and J ends were trimmed by 5 bases and 6 bases, with 11 bases remaining between them. From germline, CDR1 is SEHNR and CDR2 FQNEAQ (reference sequence). CDR3 size: 13 residues. Amplified regions were TCR beta CDR3 sequences from RNA transcripts. Carried out on the TCR CDR3, a first-round RT-PCR used the HTBI primer set. One entry per CDR3 protein results from TCRdb running MiXCR on the multiplex PCR reads. The table lists 690,000 or so distinct CDR3 sequences, around a sixth of them singletons.

The V gene is TRBV7-9, the J gene TRBJ2-1; D not certain. The sequenced sample consisted of blood. This TCR was sampled from a woman between 45 and 65 years old with Graves' hyperthyroidism that later progressed to Graves' ophthalmopathy. The CDR3 sequence: CASSPRWGNEQFF. The CDR3, as DNA: TGTGCCAGCAGCCCGCGATGGGGCAATGAGCAGTTCTTC.